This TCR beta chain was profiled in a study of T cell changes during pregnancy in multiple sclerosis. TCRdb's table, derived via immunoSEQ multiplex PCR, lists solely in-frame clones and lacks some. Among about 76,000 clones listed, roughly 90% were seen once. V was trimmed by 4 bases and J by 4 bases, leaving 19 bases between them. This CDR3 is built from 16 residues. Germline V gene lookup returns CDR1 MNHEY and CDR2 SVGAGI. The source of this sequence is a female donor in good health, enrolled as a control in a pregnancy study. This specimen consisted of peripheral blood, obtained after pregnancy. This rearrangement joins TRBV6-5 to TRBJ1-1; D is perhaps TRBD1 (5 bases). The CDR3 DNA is TGTGCCAGCAGTTCACTTACTGGGGGAGGGCCCACTGAAGCTTTCTTT. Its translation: CASSSLTGGGPTEAFF.